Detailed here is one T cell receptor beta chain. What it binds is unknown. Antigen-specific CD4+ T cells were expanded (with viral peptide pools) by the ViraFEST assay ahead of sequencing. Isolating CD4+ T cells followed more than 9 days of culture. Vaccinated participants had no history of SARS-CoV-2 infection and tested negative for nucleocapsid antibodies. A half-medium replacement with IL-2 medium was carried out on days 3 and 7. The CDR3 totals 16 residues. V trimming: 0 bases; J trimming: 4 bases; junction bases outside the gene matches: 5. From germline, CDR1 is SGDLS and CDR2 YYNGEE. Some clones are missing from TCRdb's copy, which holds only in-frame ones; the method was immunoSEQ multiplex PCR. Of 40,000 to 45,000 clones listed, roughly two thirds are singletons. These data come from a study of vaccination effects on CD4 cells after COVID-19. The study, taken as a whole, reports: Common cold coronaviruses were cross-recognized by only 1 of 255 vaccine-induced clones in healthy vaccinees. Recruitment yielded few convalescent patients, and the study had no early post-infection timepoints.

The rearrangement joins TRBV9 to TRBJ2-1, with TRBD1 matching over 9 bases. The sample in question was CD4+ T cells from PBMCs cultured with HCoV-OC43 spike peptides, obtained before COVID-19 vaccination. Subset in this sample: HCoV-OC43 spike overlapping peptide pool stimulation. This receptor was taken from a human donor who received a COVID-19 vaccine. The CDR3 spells CASSVAGQGLYNEQFF. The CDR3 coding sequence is TGTGCCAGCAGCGTAGCGGGACAGGGCCTTTACAATGAGCAGTTCTTC.